This T cell receptor beta chain was profiled in a study of Graves' ophthalmopathy and Graves' hyperthyroidism. This CDR3 region has 13 residues. V was cut by 3 bases and J by 3 bases, with 12 bases left in between. Germline assignment: CDR1 DFQATT and CDR2 SNEGSKA (reference sequence). This clonotype has only one observation. Amplified TCR beta CDR3 regions were obtained using RNA transcripts as template. RT-PCR in the first round used HTBI primers; a second-round multiplex PCR followed. One entry per CDR3 protein, called by TCRdb with MiXCR from the multiplex PCR reads. The sample lists 580,000 or so distinct CDR3 sequences, just under 40% occurring once.

Sequences were obtained from peripheral blood or thyroid tissue (not recorded which). The chain uses TRBV20-1 and TRBJ2-7; tentatively, D is TRBD2 (6 bases). The TCR comes from an adult man with Graves' hyperthyroidism. The CDR3 DNA reads as TGCAGTGCTAGGGAGGGAGATGGCTACGAGCAGTACTTC. It yields the protein CSAREGDGYEQYF.